This T cell receptor (beta chain) comes out of a study of Ad26.COV2.S vaccination and SARS-CoV-2 variants. The CDR3 is 15 amino acids. Germline assignment: CDR1 SGHNT and CDR2 YYREEE (reference sequence). This clone is a singleton in its sample. One end of the junction varies from germline; a read error may be responsible. The protocol was immunoSEQ multiplex PCR, while the TCRdb copy is restricted to in-frame clones and leaves out a portion. Seen here are approximately 97,000 clones, 80% observed once, and the top ten hold roughly 17%. J is TRBJ2-2 and V is TRBV5-4; 8 nucleotides align to TRBD1. The sequence came from a human donor who had recovered from COVID-19. Sample: peripheral blood, taken after recovery from COVID-19. The CDR3 DNA reads TGTGCCAGCAGATTGGACCAGGGGGCGACCGGGGAGCTGTTTTTT. Translated, it gives CASRLDQGATGELFF.